These 2 T cell receptor beta chains share one sample of origin, sequenced in a study of T cell responses to AZD1222 COVID-19 vaccine. Profiling relied on immunoSEQ multiplex PCR, and the TCRdb table lists in-frame clones only, not all of them. Here the sample spans roughly 70,000 clones, roughly 85% being singletons. The sample here was peripheral blood, taken on day 0 of AZD1222 vaccination. The receptors were gathered from an adult in good health.

This rearrangement joins TRBV6-6 to TRBJ1-1; TRBD1 might be the D (5 bases). In germline, CDR1 is MNHNY, CDR2 SVGAGI (reference sequence). This CDR3 region has 11 residues. V was cut by 5 bases and J by 8 bases, with 9 bases left in between. CDR3 in DNA: TGTGCCAGCAGTCATAGACAGGAAGCTTTCTTT. It is translated as CASSHRQEAFF.

The rearrangement links TRBV7-9 to TRBJ1-1; 9 bases match TRBD1. The CDR3 has 14 amino acids. The germline CDR1 and CDR2 sequences are SEHNR and FQNEAQ (reference sequence). J lost 1 base, V lost 5 bases, and 2 bases had no gene match. The CDR3 nucleotides read TGTGCCAGCAGCAACAGGGGGCAGAACACTGAAGCTTTCTTT. Protein product: CASSNRGQNTEAFF. Looking up the rest from reference TRBV7-9 and TRBJ1-1 gives the full variable domain: DTGVSQNPRHKITKRGQNVTFRCDPISEHNRLYWYRQTLGQGPEFLTYFQNEAQLEKSRLLSDRFSAERPKGSFSTLEIQRTEQGDSAMYLCASSNRGQNTEAFFGQGTRLTVV.